These 17 T cell receptor beta chains originate from one sample sequenced in a study of cytomegalovirus exposure and HLA in healthy donors. The PCR used 60 Vbeta and 13 Jbeta primers. Here immunoSEQ multiplex PCR was the method, and the copy in TCRdb shows in-frame clones only, minus some. The data contain about 150,000 clones, approximately 80% of them seen just once; the ten biggest clones take up 14%. The sequencing sample was made of PBMCs. Receptors were obtained from a middle-aged woman in good health and CMV-seronegative.

The chain employs TRBV9 and TRBJ2-3, with D tentatively TRBD2 (7 bases). There are 14 residues in the CDR3. Looked up from germline, CDR1 is SGDLS and CDR2 is YYNGEE. Deletions cut 0 bases from V and 4 bases from J, with 9 bases between. DNA of the CDR3: TGTGCCAGCAGCGTAGAGGGGGGGTCAGATACGCAGTATTTT. Its protein product is CASSVEGGSDTQYF.

Concerning this clone: One end of the junction fails to match germline, which may point to a read error. The chain employs TRBV6-5 and TRBJ2-6; D gene uncertain. CDR1 MNHEY and CDR2 SVGAGI come from the germline V gene. The CDR3 covers 13 residues. CDR3 residues: CASRPRVANGLTF. The CDR3 bases are TGTGCCAGCAGGCCCCGGGTTGCCAACGGCCTGACTTTC.

The chain carries TRBV5-1 and TRBJ2-1; 9 bases agree with TRBD1. V lost 5 bases, J lost 9 bases, and 3 bases stayed unmatched. The CDR3 has 12 amino acids. Germline V gives CDR1 SGHRS, CDR2 YFSETQ. The CDR3 bases are TGCGCCAGCAGGGAGACAGGGGGTGAGCAGTTCTTC. Protein product: CASRETGGEQFF.

This clone came up a few times. The chain joins TRBV5-1 to TRBJ2-3, with unresolved D. Per the germline V gene, CDR1 is SGHRS and CDR2 is YFSETQ. This CDR3 comprises 15 residues. V dropped 2 bases and J dropped 0 bases, with 10 bases sitting between them. Here the CDR3 reads CASSFSATSTDTQYF. CDR3 bases: TGCGCCAGCAGCTTCTCAGCGACTAGCACAGATACGCAGTATTTT.

The rearrangement joins TRBV5-1 to TRBJ1-1; D ambiguous. Trimming removed 4 bases from V and 1 base from J, with 11 bases in between. Germline assignment: CDR1 SGHRS and CDR2 YFSETQ. The CDR3 spans 14 residues. The CDR3 protein is CASSRRGGNTEAFF. CDR3 nucleotide sequence: TGCGCCAGCAGCCGACGGGGAGGGAACACTGAAGCTTTCTTT.

CDR3 DNA sequence: TGTGCCAGCAGTAGCGGGACCAGGGAGACCCAGTACTTC. Its protein is CASSSGTRETQYF. V gene TRBV28 combines with J gene TRBJ2-5; 7 bases align to TRBD2. Looked up from germline, CDR1 is MDHEN and CDR2 is SYDVKM. The ends lost 5 bases at V and 5 bases at J; junction bases unmatched: 5. The CDR3 is 13 residues long.

The gene calls are TRBV5-4 and TRBJ2-3; 12 positions match TRBD2. The V gene's germline CDR1 is SGHNT and CDR2 YYREEE (reference sequence). The CDR3 length is 17 residues. The V and J ends lost 0 bases and 4 bases, in that order; junction bases with no gene match: 6. The CDR3 sequence is CASSLESRLAGADTQYF. The CDR3 DNA reads as TGTGCCAGCAGCTTGGAGTCCCGACTAGCGGGAGCAGATACGCAGTATTTT.

The chain has TRBV28 and TRBJ2-3, with 9 bases aligning to TRBD2. CDR1 MDHEN and CDR2 SYDVKM come from the germline V gene. V was pared by 3 bases and J by 5 bases, with 9 bases of the junction left unmatched. This CDR3 region has 16 residues. The CDR3, as DNA: TGTGCCAGCAGTTTGGGGGCTAGCGGGGAGGTAGATACGCAGTATTTT. This codes for CASSLGASGEVDTQYF.

J is TRBJ2-5 and V is TRBV19, with a tentative D call TRBD1 (6 bases). CDR1 is LNHDA and CDR2 is SQIVND in the germline V gene (reference sequence). V was trimmed by 5 bases and J by 5 bases, leaving 9 bases between them. CDR3 length: 12 amino acids. CDR3 bases: TGTGCCAGTAGTTCAGGGGCGGAGACCCAGTACTTC. It specifies CASSSGAETQYF.

The chain carries TRBV28 and TRBJ2-7; possible D gene TRBD1, 5 bases. This CDR3 is built from 14 residues. Trimming took 7 bases from V and 2 from J, leaving 15 bases between them. CDR1 and CDR2 (germline): MDHEN, SYDVKM. The DNA of the CDR3 is TGTGCCAGCACCCTAGGGGCCAGGGCCTACGAGCAGTACTTC. As protein: CASTLGARAYEQYF.

This clone was counted a few times. The chain employs TRBV28 and TRBJ2-3, with 8 bases fitting TRBD1. The CDR3 is 16 residues long. With V trimmed by 7 bases and J by 1 base, 10 bases remained unmatched. CDR1 and CDR2 (germline): MDHEN, SYDVKM. The CDR3 loop reads CASIPSGTGRTDTQYF. In DNA, the CDR3 is TGTGCCAGCATCCCCTCCGGGACAGGACGCACAGATACGCAGTATTTT.

This chain joins TRBV13 and TRBJ2-3; a possible D gene is TRBD2 (6 bases). In germline, CDR1 is PRHDT, CDR2 FYEKMQ (reference sequence). The V gene lost 5 bases and the J gene lost 1 base, with 10 bases spanning the gap. The CDR3 has 14 amino acids. The CDR3 DNA is TGTGCCAGCAGCATCGGGACTGGCACAGATACGCAGTATTTT. It specifies CASSIGTGTDTQYF.

The chain links TRBV9 to TRBJ2-7; tentatively, D is TRBD1 (6 bases). CDR3 size: 15 residues. The V and J ends lost 2 bases and 6 bases respectively, with 18 bases between them. Looked up from germline, CDR1 is SGDLS and CDR2 is YYNGEE. The chain's CDR3 is CASSVFPGDWAEQYF. CDR3 in DNA: TGTGCCAGCAGCGTCTTTCCAGGGGATTGGGCCGAGCAGTACTTC.

This clone was counted only a few times. The CDR3 loop reads CASSRTSGGAAGDETQYF. The CDR3 bases are TGCGCCAGCAGCCGTACTAGCGGGGGGGCCGCTGGGGATGAGACCCAGTACTTC. The V and J genes are TRBV4-1 and TRBJ2-5; 13 positions agree with TRBD2. The CDR3 contains 18 residues. The trim removed 4 bases at V and 5 bases at J, leaving 13 bases unmatched. Germline assignment: CDR1 MGHRA and CDR2 YSYEKL.

The J gene is TRBJ2-6, the V gene TRBV29-1; a weak D match, TRBD1 (5 bases). V was clipped by 6 bases and J by 1 base, with 10 bases between them. Germline lookup yields CDR1 SQVTM and CDR2 ANQGSEA. The CDR3 spans 14 residues. CDR3 in amino acids: CSVRGQSGANVLTF. The CDR3 coding sequence is TGCAGCGTCCGAGGACAATCTGGGGCCAACGTCCTGACTTTC.

The chain links TRBV19 to TRBJ2-5; D might be TRBD2 (5 bases). The V gene lost 6 bases and the J gene lost 0 bases, with 11 bases spanning the gap. CDR3 length equals 14 residues. The germline gives CDR1 LNHDA, CDR2 SQIVND (reference sequence). The CDR3 nucleotides read TGTGCCAGTAGCATGGGAGTAAACCAAGAGACCCAGTACTTC. Translating gives CASSMGVNQETQYF.

This clone has only one observation. The rearrangement uses TRBV7-9 and TRBJ1-2; TRBD1 matches at 7 bases. The CDR3 spans 13 residues. CDR1 is SEHNR and CDR2 is FQNEAQ in the germline V gene (reference sequence). With 5 bases clipped from V and 8 bases from J, the junction kept 8 bases outside the gene matches. CDR3 DNA: TGTGCCAGCAGCCCGTACAGGGGAGGCGGCTACACCTTC. Protein sequence: CASSPYRGGGYTF.